One sample yielded the 10 T cell receptor beta chains listed below, sequenced in a study of blood T cell repertoires in COVID-19. The method was immunoSEQ multiplex PCR; TCRdb's version includes in-frame clones alone and lacks a portion of them. The data hold some 100,000 clones, with about 89% observed a single time. The sequencing sample was made of peripheral blood. Source of these receptors: a human donor with active COVID-19. The donor label of this sample is uncertain.

This chain connects TRBV28 to TRBJ2-2, with 10 positions matching TRBD1. The germline CDR1 and CDR2 sequences are MDHEN and SYDVKM. V was pared by 5 bases and J by 7 bases, with 7 bases of the junction left unmatched. This CDR3 comprises 15 residues. The CDR3 reads CASSVDRGLVGELFF. The CDR3 nucleotides are TGTGCCAGCAGTGTTGACAGGGGGCTGGTCGGGGAGCTGTTTTTT.

This clone was recorded once. This rearrangement joins TRBV9 to TRBJ2-3; 8 nucleotides line up with TRBD2. Germline V CDR1 and CDR2: SGDLS, YYNGEE. The trim removed 2 bases at V and 8 bases at J, leaving 4 bases unmatched. The CDR3 totals 13 residues. The CDR3 reads CASSVSGDVTQYF. CDR3 DNA sequence: TGTGCCAGCAGCGTTAGCGGGGACGTTACGCAGTATTTT.

This sequence joins TRBV16 and TRBJ1-1; D is unresolved. The V and J ends lost 3 bases and 4 bases respectively, with 18 bases between them. The V gene's germline CDR1 is KGHSY and CDR2 FQNENV. The CDR3 has 16 amino acids. The CDR3 DNA reads TGTGCCAGCAGCCACGAAATCGGGGTTCAACCCACTGAAGCTTTCTTT. It yields the protein CASSHEIGVQPTEAFF.

The V gene is TRBV2, the J gene TRBJ2-7; D gene uncertain. Trimming stripped 6 bases from V and 6 bases from J, with 6 bases between. The CDR3 loop spans 10 amino acids. Germline V gene sequence: CDR1 SNHLY, CDR2 FYNNEI. In nucleotides, the CDR3 is TGTGCCAGCAGCTCAGGCGAGCAGTACTTC. This translates into CASSSGEQYF.

This clone is a singleton in its sample. V usage is TRBV7-2 and J usage is TRBJ1-3; D not resolved. The CDR3 sequence is 13 residues long. Germline V gives CDR1 SGHTA, CDR2 FQGNSA. V was trimmed by 3 bases and J by 10 bases, leaving 13 bases between them. The DNA of the CDR3 is TGTGCCAGCAGCTTGGGCCATTCGGGGACCATATATTTT. This encodes CASSLGHSGTIYF.

This clone has only a few counts. The V gene is TRBV10-1, the J gene TRBJ2-7; D is ambiguous. Looked up from germline, CDR1 is WNHNN and CDR2 is SYGVQD (reference sequence). This CDR3 spans 14 amino acids. V was trimmed by 2 bases and J by 2 bases, leaving 10 bases between them. As DNA, the CDR3 is TGCGCCAGCAGTGAGAAGCTCCACCCCTACGAGCAGTACTTC. Protein sequence: CASSEKLHPYEQYF.

The chain combines TRBV27 with TRBJ2-7; possible D gene TRBD1, 6 bases. With 0 bases removed from V and 2 bases from J, the gap between germline ends came to 11 bases. CDR1 and CDR2 from the germline V gene are MNHEY and SMNVEV (reference sequence). CDR3 size: 15 residues. The CDR3 loop reads CASSLSPQGTYEQYF. The DNA of the CDR3 is TGTGCCAGCAGTTTATCTCCCCAGGGGACCTACGAGCAGTACTTC.

The chain links TRBV27 to TRBJ1-5; D is possibly TRBD1 (6 bases). The CDR3 extends over 14 amino acids. CDR1 is MNHEY, CDR2 SMNVEV, per germline (reference sequence). V was clipped by 3 bases and J by 2 bases, with 8 bases between them. CDR3 sequence reads: CASSLAGGNQPQHF. CDR3 coding DNA: TGTGCCAGCAGTTTGGCAGGGGGCAATCAGCCCCAGCATTTT.

J is TRBJ1-5 and V is TRBV4-1, with 8 bases lining up with TRBD1. CDR3 length: 16 amino acids. Per germline, CDR1 MGHRA and CDR2 YSYEKL. V lost 3 bases and J lost 6; bases outside the gene matches: 10. The chain's CDR3 is CASSQPQGVEVQPQHF. The DNA of the CDR3 is TGCGCCAGCAGCCAGCCACAGGGGGTGGAGGTTCAGCCCCAGCATTTT.

This clone has a handful of counts. The chain is built from TRBV7-3 and TRBJ1-1; weak D call: TRBD1 (5 bases). V was cut by 1 base and J by 3 bases, with 15 bases left in between. This CDR3 has 16 amino acids. Germline loops: CDR1 SGHTA, CDR2 FQGTGA. This chain's CDR3 is CASSLNGAGRHTEAFF. The CDR3 nucleotides are TGTGCCAGCAGCTTAAACGGAGCAGGGAGGCACACTGAAGCTTTCTTT.